Each of the 25 T cell receptor beta chains below was sequenced from the same sample in a study of blood T cell repertoires in COVID-19. Generated by immunoSEQ multiplex PCR, the TCRdb table keeps only in-frame clones and is missing some. The table shows under 450,000 clones, with around 83% occurring only once. Sequenced sample: PBMCs or T cells enriched from blood (not recorded which). Receptors were obtained from a woman between 45 and 60 years old who had recovered from COVID-19.

This rearrangement joins TRBV2 to TRBJ1-1; 10 nucleotides line up with TRBD1. This CDR3 contains 14 residues. The V and J ends lost 4 bases and 4 bases, in that order; junction bases with no gene match: 3. Germline V lookup: CDR1 SNHLY, CDR2 FYNNEI. CDR3 protein: CASSGQGAGTEAFF. In DNA, the CDR3 is TGTGCCAGCAGTGGACAGGGGGCCGGCACTGAAGCTTTCTTT.

Points on this clone: This same CDR3 is encoded by further DNA sequences in the sample. The J gene is TRBJ1-2, the V gene TRBV9, with 9 bases matching TRBD1. Germline V lookup: CDR1 SGDLS, CDR2 YYNGEE. CDR3 length: 14 amino acids. Trimming cost V 2 bases and J 4 bases; bases outside gene matches: 3. This chain's CDR3 is CASSVGQGPYGYTF. The CDR3 DNA reads as TGTGCCAGCAGCGTGGGACAGGGACCCTATGGCTACACCTTC.

The V call is TRBV19, the J call TRBJ1-2, with 10 nucleotides matching TRBD1. Germline V gene sequence: CDR1 LNHDA, CDR2 SQIVND (reference sequence). The CDR3 is 17 residues long. The ends lost 4 bases at V and 6 bases at J; junction bases unmatched: 14. This chain's CDR3 is CASSSRPRDRGGHGYTF. The CDR3 DNA follows: TGTGCCAGTAGTAGCCGTCCTAGGGACAGGGGAGGTCATGGCTACACCTTC.

This chain connects TRBV9 to TRBJ2-1; TRBD2 aligns across 12 bases. With V trimmed by 4 bases and J by 1 base, 15 bases remained unmatched. The CDR3 has 20 amino acids. The germline CDR1 and CDR2 sequences are SGDLS and YYNGEE. The CDR3: CASSLRRGLTSGGSYNEQFF. Here the CDR3 DNA reads TGTGCCAGCAGCCTGCGGAGGGGTTTGACTAGCGGGGGATCCTACAATGAGCAGTTCTTC.

J is TRBJ2-7 and V is TRBV6-2 or TRBV6-3; D call uncertain. Germline V gene lookup returns CDR1 MNHEY and CDR2 SVGEGT. V was pared by 6 bases and J by 2 bases, with 5 bases between. The CDR3 is 11 residues long. The CDR3 DNA reads TGTGCCAGCAGCCGTACCTACGAGCAGTACTTC. Its translation is CASSRTYEQYF.

The rearrangement links TRBV9 to TRBJ1-3; TRBD1 matches 8 bases. Germline assignment: CDR1 SGDLS and CDR2 YYNGEE. J lost 3 bases, V lost 3 bases, and 5 bases had no gene match. This CDR3 contains 15 residues. CDR3 coding DNA: TGTGCCAGCAGCGACACAGGGGGGCTTGGAAACACCATATATTTT. This sequence encodes CASSDTGGLGNTIYF.

The chain recombines TRBV5-1 with TRBJ2-2; TRBD1 matches 9 bases. Germline loops: CDR1 SGHRS, CDR2 YFSETQ. J lost 5 bases, V lost 4 bases, and 6 bases had no gene match. CDR3 length equals 15 residues. The CDR3 DNA sequence: TGCGCCAGCAGCCCCGGGACAGGGATTACCGGGGAGCTGTTTTTT. Its translation: CASSPGTGITGELFF.

This clone was seen a handful of times. V gene TRBV13 combines with J gene TRBJ2-1, with D possibly TRBD1 on 7 matching bases. CDR3 length: 15 amino acids. Germline V CDR1 and CDR2: PRHDT, FYEKMQ (reference sequence). Trimming took off 3 bases at V and 0 bases at J, with 9 bases between the two ends. CDR3 in amino acids: CASSLRDSSYNEQFF. CDR3 in DNA: TGTGCCAGCAGCTTGCGGGACAGCTCCTACAATGAGCAGTTCTTC.

The chain links TRBV24-1 to TRBJ2-3, with a possible D match to TRBD2 (6 bases). Trimming removed 0 bases at V and 7 bases at J, with 13 bases between. The CDR3 extends over 15 amino acids. Germline V CDR1 and CDR2: KGHDR, SFDVKD. The CDR3 region has the DNA TGTGCCACCAGTGATTTGAAGGAGGGTCACTATACGCAGTATTTT. It codes for CATSDLKEGHYTQYF.

This chain joins TRBV18 and TRBJ1-2; TRBD1 might be the D (5 bases). V shed 0 bases and J shed 2 bases, with 10 bases lying between them. The CDR3 extends over 15 amino acids. Germline CDR1 and CDR2: KGHSH and LQKENI. As DNA, the CDR3 is TGTGCCAGCTCACCACCGGGGGGGAGAAACTATGGCTACACCTTC. It is translated as CASSPPGGRNYGYTF.

V and J are TRBV9 and TRBJ1-6, with D unclear. The V gene's germline CDR1 is SGDLS and CDR2 YYNGEE. Between the trimmed V and J ends, which lost 2 bases and 10 bases, there was a span of 13 bases. CDR3 size: 14 residues. The CDR3 protein is CASSVLVGESPLHF. CDR3 nucleotides: TGTGCCAGCAGCGTGTTGGTCGGGGAATCACCCCTCCACTTT.

This clone came up a few times. This sequence joins TRBV7-9 and TRBJ1-6; no firm D call. V was clipped by 5 bases and J by 7 bases, with 18 bases between them. The CDR3 length is 16 residues. Germline CDR1 and CDR2: SEHNR and FQNEAQ (reference sequence). CDR3 in amino acids: CASSQLAGTGNSPLHF. CDR3 coding DNA: TGTGCCAGCAGCCAACTGGCAGGCACGGGAAATTCACCCCTCCACTTT.

The table lists this clone with a few counts. The chain is built from TRBV5-4 and TRBJ1-1, with D possibly matching TRBD1 (6 bases). Per germline, CDR1 SGHNT and CDR2 YYREEE (reference sequence). The CDR3 consists of 16 residues. Trimming stripped 6 bases from V and 5 bases from J, with 23 bases between. CDR3 protein: CASNHPSDDRKTEAFF. CDR3 DNA: TGTGCCAGCAACCACCCATCGGATGACAGGAAAACTGAAGCTTTCTTT.

The gene calls are TRBV6-5 and TRBJ1-2; 7 nucleotides agree with TRBD1. V lost 0 bases and J lost 3; bases outside the gene matches: 1. The CDR3 is made up of 14 amino acids. Germline V gives CDR1 MNHEY, CDR2 SVGAGI. CDR3 in DNA: TGTGCCAGCAGTTACTCGGGGACAGACTATGGCTACACCTTC. Its translation: CASSYSGTDYGYTF.

This clone has only one observation. J is TRBJ2-7 and V is TRBV6-5, with 7 positions matching TRBD1. In germline, CDR1 is MNHEY, CDR2 SVGAGI. The CDR3 extends over 14 amino acids. Trimming took 4 bases from V and 3 from J; bases not matched to a gene: 6. The CDR3 here is CASSSWTGHYEQYF. CDR3 bases: TGTGCCAGCAGTTCCTGGACAGGCCACTACGAGCAGTACTTC.

V is TRBV19 and J is TRBJ1-5; the D gene is possibly TRBD1 (6 bases). The germline CDR1 and CDR2 sequences are LNHDA and SQIVND (reference sequence). The CDR3 is 15 amino acids. V lost 7 bases, J lost 9 bases, and 22 bases lay in between. The CDR3 region has the DNA TGTGCCAGTACCAGAGGGGGACAAAGGGAAAGGCCCCAGCATTTT. Its translation is CASTRGGQRERPQHF. Filled out from reference TRBV19 and TRBJ1-5, the complete variable domain reads DGGITQSPKYLFRKEGQNVTLSCEQNLNHDAMYWYRQDPGQGLRLIYYSQIVNDFQKGDIAEGYSVSREKKESFPLTVTSAQKNPTAFYLCASTRGGQRERPQHFGDGTRLSIL.

The chain recombines TRBV5-1 with TRBJ1-1; no clear D gene. The CDR3 spans 14 residues. Trimming took off 0 bases at V and 1 base at J, with 7 bases between the two ends. The germline V gene has CDR1 SGHRS and CDR2 YFSETQ. This chain's CDR3 is CASSLAPGNTEAFF. The DNA for the CDR3 is TGCGCCAGCAGCTTGGCTCCAGGGAACACTGAAGCTTTCTTT.

The chain carries TRBV5-1 and TRBJ1-2; D not resolved. Germline CDR1 and CDR2: SGHRS and YFSETQ. Deletions cut 2 bases from V and 0 bases from J, with 14 bases between. This CDR3 region has 16 residues. This CDR3 reads CASSFFSVPPNYGYTF. The CDR3 nucleotides are TGCGCCAGCAGCTTCTTTTCGGTGCCGCCTAACTATGGCTACACCTTC.

The J gene is TRBJ1-2, the V gene TRBV5-4; 7 bases agree with TRBD1. The germline CDR1 and CDR2 sequences are SGHNT and YYREEE (reference sequence). CDR3 size: 16 residues. The ends lost 0 bases at V and 3 bases at J; junction bases unmatched: 8. CDR3 protein: CASSLGGITGDYGYTF. The CDR3 nucleotides read TGTGCCAGCAGCTTGGGGGGCATAACAGGGGACTATGGCTACACCTTC.

The rearrangement uses TRBV2 and TRBJ1-1; D gene uncertain. The V and J ends lost 8 bases and 6 bases respectively, with 16 bases between them. The CDR3 has 13 amino acids. CDR1 is SNHLY, CDR2 FYNNEI, per germline. The CDR3: CASVLGESSEAFF. The CDR3 nucleotides are TGTGCCAGCGTTCTGGGCGAATCGTCTGAAGCTTTCTTT.

This clone was picked up one time. The rearrangement links TRBV5-1 to TRBJ2-7; D gene unclear. The CDR3 runs to 12 residues. Trimming took off 1 base at V and 0 bases at J, with 2 bases between the two ends. CDR1 and CDR2 from the germline V gene are SGHRS and YFSETQ. DNA for the CDR3: TGCGCCAGCAGCTTGTACTCCTACGAGCAGTACTTC. This codes for CASSLYSYEQYF.

The V gene is TRBV4-1, the J gene TRBJ2-2; possibly TRBD1 for D (6 bases). The CDR3 has 15 amino acids. In germline, CDR1 is MGHRA, CDR2 YSYEKL. With 4 bases removed from V and 2 bases from J, the gap between germline ends came to 11 bases. CDR3 sequence: CASSPEQGNTGELFF. The CDR3, as DNA: TGCGCCAGCAGCCCGGAACAGGGCAACACCGGGGAGCTGTTTTTT.

The V and J genes are TRBV11-2 and TRBJ2-6; D may be TRBD1 (6 bases). Trimming took off 5 bases at V and 3 bases at J, with 11 bases between the two ends. This CDR3 region has 15 residues. Germline loops: CDR1 SGHAT, CDR2 FQNNGV. The CDR3 here is CASSSQGYGANVLTF. The CDR3 DNA reads TGTGCCAGCAGCAGCCAGGGGTATGGGGCCAACGTCCTGACTTTC.

The rearrangement links TRBV6-2 or TRBV6-3 to TRBJ2-1; TRBD2 aligns across 12 bases. The CDR3 is 14 amino acids. The germline CDR1 and CDR2 sequences are MNHEY and SVGEGT. After removal of 5 bases from V and 8 bases from J, the junction contained 4 bases not matched to a gene. CDR3 protein: CASSRLAGVYEQFF. For the CDR3, the DNA is TGTGCCAGCAGTAGACTAGCGGGAGTGTATGAGCAGTTCTTC.

CDR3 loop: CAWSLGGPNQPQHF. CDR3 coding DNA: TGTGCCTGGTCCCTCGGGGGTCCTAATCAGCCCCAGCATTTT. The rearrangement links TRBV30 to TRBJ1-5; maybe TRBD1 (5 bases). CDR3 length: 14 residues. The V gene's germline CDR1 is GTSNPN and CDR2 SVGIG (reference sequence). Trimming removed 5 bases at V and 4 bases at J, with 15 bases between.